The clone carrying this T cell receptor (beta chain) occurred many times. Antigen unknown. This specimen comes from a study of regulatory T cells in long-lasting Graves disease. General study findings and limits: Fewer public clonotypes were shared by new patients (roughly 970) than by persistent patients (roughly 2,500).

Libraries of TCR beta came from iRepertoire HTBI primers plus Arm-PCR of CDR3 regions. TCRdb re-derived calls from the multiplex PCR reads in MiXCR, one entry per CDR3 protein. This sample has 200,000 to 250,000 distinct CDR3 sequences; 20% occur once, and the top ten carry 14%. Time point in this sample: newly diagnosed GD, antithyroid drugs for less than 3 months. Extracted PBMC RNA gave rise to the TCR library. Germline loops: CDR1 LGHDT, CDR2 YNNKEL (reference sequence). The CDR3 is 17 residues long. The V gene end was trimmed by 5 bases and the J gene end by 0 bases; junction bases not matched to a gene: 8.

The starting material was peripheral blood mononuclear cells (PBMCs), obtained at new diagnosis, from a patient treated with antithyroid drugs. This chain uses TRBV3-1 with TRBJ2-1; TRBD1 agrees at 9 bases. This clonotype was obtained from a female donor with Graves disease. The CDR3, as DNA: TGTGCCAGCAGCGTCAAAGGGACAGGGAGCTCCTACAATGAGCAGTTCTTC. This encodes CASSVKGTGSSYNEQFF.